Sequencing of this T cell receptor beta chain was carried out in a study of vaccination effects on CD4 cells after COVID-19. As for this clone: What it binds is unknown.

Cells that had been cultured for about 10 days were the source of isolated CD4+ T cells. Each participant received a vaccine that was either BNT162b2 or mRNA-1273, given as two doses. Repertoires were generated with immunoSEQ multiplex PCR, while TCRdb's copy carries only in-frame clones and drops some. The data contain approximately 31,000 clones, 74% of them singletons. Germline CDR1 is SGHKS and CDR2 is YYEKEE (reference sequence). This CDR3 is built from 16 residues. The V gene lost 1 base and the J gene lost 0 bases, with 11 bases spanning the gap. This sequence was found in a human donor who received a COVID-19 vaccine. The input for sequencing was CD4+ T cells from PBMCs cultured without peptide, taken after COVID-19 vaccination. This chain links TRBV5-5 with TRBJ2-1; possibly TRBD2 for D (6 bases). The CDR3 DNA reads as TGTGCCAGCAGCTTGTGGTCCGGGGGCTCCTACAATGAGCAGTTCTTC. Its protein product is CASSLWSGGSYNEQFF.